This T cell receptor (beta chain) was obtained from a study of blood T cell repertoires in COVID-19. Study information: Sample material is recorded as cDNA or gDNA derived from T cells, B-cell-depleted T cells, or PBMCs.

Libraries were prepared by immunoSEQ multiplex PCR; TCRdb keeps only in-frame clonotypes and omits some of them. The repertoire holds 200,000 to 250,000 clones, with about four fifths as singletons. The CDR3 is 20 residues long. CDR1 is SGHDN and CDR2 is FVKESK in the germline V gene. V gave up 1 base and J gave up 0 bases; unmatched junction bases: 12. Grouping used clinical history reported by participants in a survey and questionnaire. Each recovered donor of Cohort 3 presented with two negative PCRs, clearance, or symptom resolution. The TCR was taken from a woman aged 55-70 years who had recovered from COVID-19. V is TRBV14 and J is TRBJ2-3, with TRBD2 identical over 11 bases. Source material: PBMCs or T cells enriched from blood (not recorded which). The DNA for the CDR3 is TGTGCCAGCAGCCAAGGCGCGAGGGGGACTAGCGGCACTAGCACAGATACGCAGTATTTT. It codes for CASSQGARGTSGTSTDTQYF. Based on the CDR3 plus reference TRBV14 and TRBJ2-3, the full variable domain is EAGVTQFPSHSVIEKGQTVTLRCDPISGHDNLYWYRRVMGKEIKFLLHFVKESKQDESGMPNNRFLAERTGGTYSTLKVQPAELEDSGVYFCASSQGARGTSGTSTDTQYFGPGTRLTVL.